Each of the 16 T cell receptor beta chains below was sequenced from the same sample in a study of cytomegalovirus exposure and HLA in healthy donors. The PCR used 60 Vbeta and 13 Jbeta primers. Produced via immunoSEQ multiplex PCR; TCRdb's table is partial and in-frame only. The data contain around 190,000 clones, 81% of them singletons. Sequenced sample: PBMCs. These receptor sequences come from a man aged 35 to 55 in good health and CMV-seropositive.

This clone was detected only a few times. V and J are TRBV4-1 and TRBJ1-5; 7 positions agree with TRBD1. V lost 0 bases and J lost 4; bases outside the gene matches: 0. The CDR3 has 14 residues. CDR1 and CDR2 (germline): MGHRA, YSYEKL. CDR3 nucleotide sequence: TGCGCCAGCAGCCAAGAACAGGGGAATCAGCCCCAGCATTTT. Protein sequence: CASSQEQGNQPQHF.

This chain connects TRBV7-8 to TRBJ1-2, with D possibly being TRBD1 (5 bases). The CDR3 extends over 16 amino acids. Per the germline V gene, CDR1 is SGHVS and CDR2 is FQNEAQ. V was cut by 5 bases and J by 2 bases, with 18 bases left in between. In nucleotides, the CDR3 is TGTGCCAGCAGCCAACAGCGGGGGGATTCCAACTATGGCTACACCTTC. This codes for CASSQQRGDSNYGYTF.

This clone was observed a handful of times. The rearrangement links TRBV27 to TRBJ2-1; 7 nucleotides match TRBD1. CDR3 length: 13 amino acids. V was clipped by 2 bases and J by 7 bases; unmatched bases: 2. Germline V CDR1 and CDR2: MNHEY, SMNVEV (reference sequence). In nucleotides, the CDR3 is TGTGCCAGCAGTTTAGGCAGGGGGAATGAGCAGTTCTTC. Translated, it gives CASSLGRGNEQFF.

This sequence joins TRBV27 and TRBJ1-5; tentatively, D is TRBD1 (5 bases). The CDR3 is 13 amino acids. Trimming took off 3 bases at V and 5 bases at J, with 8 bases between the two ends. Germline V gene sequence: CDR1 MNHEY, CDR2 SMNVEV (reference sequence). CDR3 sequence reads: CASSFLGDQPQHF. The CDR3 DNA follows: TGTGCCAGCAGTTTTTTAGGGGATCAGCCCCAGCATTTT.

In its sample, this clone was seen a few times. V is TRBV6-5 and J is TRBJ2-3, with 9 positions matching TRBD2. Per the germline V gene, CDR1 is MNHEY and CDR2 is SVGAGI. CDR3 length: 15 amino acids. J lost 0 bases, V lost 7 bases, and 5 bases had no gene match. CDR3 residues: CASKASGVSTDTQYF. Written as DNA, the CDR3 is TGTGCCAGCAAGGCTAGCGGGGTTAGCACAGATACGCAGTATTTT.

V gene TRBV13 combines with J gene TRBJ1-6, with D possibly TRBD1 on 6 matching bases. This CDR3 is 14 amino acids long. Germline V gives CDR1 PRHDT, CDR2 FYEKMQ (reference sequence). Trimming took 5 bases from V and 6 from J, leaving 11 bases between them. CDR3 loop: CASSHRVGNSPLHF. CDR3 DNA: TGTGCCAGCAGCCACAGGGTTGGTAATTCACCCCTCCACTTT.

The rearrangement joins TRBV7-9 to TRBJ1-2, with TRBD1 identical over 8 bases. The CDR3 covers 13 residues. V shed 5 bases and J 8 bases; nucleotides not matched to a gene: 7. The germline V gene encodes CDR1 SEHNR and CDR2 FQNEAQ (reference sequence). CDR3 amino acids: CASSRQGAKGYTF. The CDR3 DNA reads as TGTGCCAGCAGCCGTCAGGGGGCGAAAGGCTACACCTTC.

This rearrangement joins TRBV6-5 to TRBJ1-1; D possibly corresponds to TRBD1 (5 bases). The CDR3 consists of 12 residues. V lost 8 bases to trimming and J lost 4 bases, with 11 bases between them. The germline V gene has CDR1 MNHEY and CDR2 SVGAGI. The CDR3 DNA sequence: TGTGCCAGCTCGGGGGGGACCACTGAAGCTTTCTTT. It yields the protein CASSGGTTEAFF.

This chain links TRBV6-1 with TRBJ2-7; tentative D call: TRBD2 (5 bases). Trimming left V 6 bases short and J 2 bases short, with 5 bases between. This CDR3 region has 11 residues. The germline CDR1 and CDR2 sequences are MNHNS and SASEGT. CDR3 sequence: CASRGAYEQYF. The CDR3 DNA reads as TGTGCCAGCAGGGGAGCCTACGAGCAGTACTTC.

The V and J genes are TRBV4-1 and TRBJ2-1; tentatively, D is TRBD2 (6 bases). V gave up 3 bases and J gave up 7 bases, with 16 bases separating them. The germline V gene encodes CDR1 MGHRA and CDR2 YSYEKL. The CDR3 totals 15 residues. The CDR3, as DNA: TGCGCCAGCAGCCACGGCGGGGAGCCGCTGAATGAGCAGTTCTTC. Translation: CASSHGGEPLNEQFF.

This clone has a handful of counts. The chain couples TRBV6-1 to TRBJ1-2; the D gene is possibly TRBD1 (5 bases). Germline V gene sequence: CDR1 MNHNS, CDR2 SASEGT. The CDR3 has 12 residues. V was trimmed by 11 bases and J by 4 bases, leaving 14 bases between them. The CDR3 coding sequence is TGTGCCTCCCCAGGGAAGGGCTATGGCTACACCTTC. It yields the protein CASPGKGYGYTF.

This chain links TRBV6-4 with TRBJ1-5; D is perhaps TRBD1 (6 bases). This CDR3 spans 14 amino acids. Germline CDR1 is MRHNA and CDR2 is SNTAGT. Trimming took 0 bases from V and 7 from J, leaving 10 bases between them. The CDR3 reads CASSDSQGSQPQHF. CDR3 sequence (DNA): TGTGCCAGCAGTGACTCGCAGGGGAGCCAGCCCCAGCATTTT.

The CDR3 is CASSSTQGANNSPLHF. The CDR3 nucleotides read TGTGCCAGCAGCTCGACACAGGGGGCCAATAATTCACCCCTCCACTTT. This chain connects TRBV6-6 to TRBJ1-6; 9 bases are a match to TRBD1. CDR3 length: 16 residues. V was clipped by 6 bases and J by 5 bases; unmatched bases: 8. Germline CDR1 reads MNHNY; CDR2 reads SVGAGI (reference sequence).

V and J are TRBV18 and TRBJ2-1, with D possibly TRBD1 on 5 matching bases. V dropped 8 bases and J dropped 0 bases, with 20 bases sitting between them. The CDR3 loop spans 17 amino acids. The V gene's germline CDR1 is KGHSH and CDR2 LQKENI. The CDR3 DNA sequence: TGTGCCAGCGCCCGTTCCCTGGACATCAGCTCCTACAATGAGCAGTTCTTC. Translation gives CASARSLDISSYNEQFF.

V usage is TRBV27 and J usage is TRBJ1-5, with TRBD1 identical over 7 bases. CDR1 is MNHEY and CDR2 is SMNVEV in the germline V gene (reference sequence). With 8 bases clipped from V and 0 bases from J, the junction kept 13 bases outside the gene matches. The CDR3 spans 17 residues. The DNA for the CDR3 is TGTGCCAGCGCGGAAAGGGGGCGCATGGGTAGCAATCAGCCCCAGCATTTT. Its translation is CASAERGRMGSNQPQHF.

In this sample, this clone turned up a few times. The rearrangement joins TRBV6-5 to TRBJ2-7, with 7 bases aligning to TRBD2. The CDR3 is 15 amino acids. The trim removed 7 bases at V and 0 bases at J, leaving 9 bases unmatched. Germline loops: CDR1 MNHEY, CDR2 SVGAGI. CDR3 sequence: CASTPPGGSSYEQYF. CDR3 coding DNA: TGTGCCAGCACCCCCCCCGGCGGGAGCTCCTACGAGCAGTACTTC.